This T cell receptor (beta chain) was sequenced for a study of T cells after yellow fever vaccination. Trimming removed 0 bases at V and 2 bases at J, with 9 bases between. Germline V gene lookup returns CDR1 LGHDT and CDR2 YNNKEL (reference sequence). The CDR3 totals 15 residues. Conversion of TCR transcripts into cDNA relied on 5'RACE template switching, which added a universal primer site and UMIs. TCRdb reprocessed the 5' RACE reads via MiXCR and lists one record per CDR3 protein. The top ten clones hold 17% of a sample with some 600,000 distinct CDR3 sequences, less than 20% of them seen once. This clonotype showed up just a few times. The antigen is undetermined. Study results and caveats: Any FACS-sorted repertoire could hold abundant clonotypes that contaminate it from the bulk population. At 95% to 96% for CD4 and 70% to 90% for CD8, most primary-vaccination clones showed up again after the booster.

The chain uses TRBV3-1 and TRBJ2-3, with D possibly matching TRBD1 (6 bases). This clonotype was obtained from a man between 18 and 29 years old who received the YFV17D yellow fever vaccine. The sample consisted of PBMCs, taken around 5 days after the first yellow fever vaccination. The CDR3 region is CASSQDWDNTDTQYF. CDR3 nucleotides: TGTGCCAGCAGCCAAGATTGGGACAACACAGATACGCAGTATTTT.